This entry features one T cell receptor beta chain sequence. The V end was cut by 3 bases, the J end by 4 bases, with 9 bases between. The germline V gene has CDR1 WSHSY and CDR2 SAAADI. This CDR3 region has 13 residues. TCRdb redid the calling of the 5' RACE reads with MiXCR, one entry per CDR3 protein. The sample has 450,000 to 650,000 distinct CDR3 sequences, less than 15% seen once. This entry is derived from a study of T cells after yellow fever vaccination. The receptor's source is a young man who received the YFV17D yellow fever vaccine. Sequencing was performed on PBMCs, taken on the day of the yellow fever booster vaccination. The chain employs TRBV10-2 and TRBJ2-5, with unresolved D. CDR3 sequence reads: CASSDPAIETQYF. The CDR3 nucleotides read TGCGCCAGCAGTGATCCAGCAATAGAGACCCAGTACTTC.